These 2 T cell receptor beta chains were all obtained from the same sample, sequenced in a study of blood T cell repertoires in COVID-19. TCRdb's table, derived via immunoSEQ multiplex PCR, lists solely in-frame clones and lacks some. The table records a few hundred thousand clones, roughly 88% of them present only once. Sample: PBMCs or T cells enriched from blood (not recorded which). The receptors derive from a woman aged 50 to 60 who had recovered from COVID-19.

This chain joins TRBV7-6 and TRBJ1-6; 8 bases agree with TRBD1. The CDR3 is 18 residues long. Germline V gives CDR1 SGHVS, CDR2 FNYEAQ. After removal of 1 base from V and 7 bases from J, the junction contained 12 bases not matched to a gene. In DNA form, the CDR3 reads TGTGCCAGCAGCTTAGGGGGGACAGGCCGTTACTCAAATTCACCCCTCCACTTT. Amino acids: CASSLGGTGRYSNSPLHF. The full variable domain, completed using reference TRBV7-6 and TRBJ1-6, is GAGVSQSPRYKVTKRGQDVALRCDPISGHVSLYWYRQALGQGPEFLTYFNYEAQQDKSGLPNDRFSAERPEGSISTLTIQRTEQRDSAMYRCASSLGGTGRYSNSPLHFGNGTRLTVT.

The chain joins TRBV27 to TRBJ1-5, with 9 bases lining up with TRBD1. Losses at the gene ends were 5 bases for V and 1 base for J; bases not matched to a gene: 6. Germline loops: CDR1 MNHEY, CDR2 SMNVEV (reference sequence). CDR3 length equals 16 residues. In nucleotides, the CDR3 is TGTGCCAGCAGTCTTCGACAGGGGGTAAGCAATCAGCCCCAGCATTTT. Its translation is CASSLRQGVSNQPQHF.